These 24 T cell receptor beta chains were all obtained from the same sample, sequenced in a study of shared clonotypes between healthy human individuals. CD8 cells classed as naive were CD45RO-negative and positively selected for CCR7, excluding terminally differentiated effector memory CD45RA+ cells. The assay was immunoSEQ multiplex PCR, and TCRdb's table has in-frame clones only and misses some. The sample has about 650,000 clones, over 95% seen once. The source material was naive CD8+ T cells sorted from blood. These receptors were taken from a young woman in good health.

The chain carries TRBV9 and TRBJ2-7; no firm D call. Deletions cut 1 base from V and 2 bases from J, with 16 bases between. CDR3 length equals 16 residues. Germline V gene lookup returns CDR1 SGDLS and CDR2 YYNGEE. CDR3 nucleotides: TGTGCCAGCAGCGTATCCGATTCCCTAACTCCCTACGAGCAGTACTTC. It encodes CASSVSDSLTPYEQYF.

V gene TRBV25-1 combines with J gene TRBJ1-2, with D possibly matching TRBD1 (6 bases). With 4 bases removed from V and 5 bases from J, the gap between germline ends came to 17 bases. Germline V lookup: CDR1 MGHDK, CDR2 SYGVNS. The CDR3 extends over 15 amino acids. The CDR3 region has the DNA TGTGCCAGCAGTGGACAGGTCAAAGAGGGTTATGGCTACACCTTC. It is translated as CASSGQVKEGYGYTF.

This chain connects TRBV28 to TRBJ2-1; 14 nucleotides line up with TRBD2. The V gene end was trimmed by 5 bases and the J gene end by 7 bases; junction bases not matched to a gene: 7. This CDR3 region has 16 residues. The germline V gene encodes CDR1 MDHEN and CDR2 SYDVKM. The CDR3 DNA follows: TGTGCCAGCAGTGCCCAGACTAGCGGGAGGGTTAATGAGCAGTTCTTC. Translated, it gives CASSAQTSGRVNEQFF.

The chain joins TRBV4-1 to TRBJ2-1; the D gene is possibly TRBD2 (6 bases). Germline loops: CDR1 MGHRA, CDR2 YSYEKL. V lost 2 bases and J 0 bases, leaving 8 bases between the germline ends. This CDR3 spans 15 amino acids. CDR3 residues: CASSQIADSYNEQFF. CDR3 nucleotides: TGCGCCAGCAGCCAAATAGCGGACTCCTACAATGAGCAGTTCTTC.

J is TRBJ2-7 and V is TRBV27, with D possibly being TRBD1 (7 bases). From germline, CDR1 is MNHEY and CDR2 SMNVEV (reference sequence). V was trimmed by 6 bases and J by 5 bases, leaving 17 bases between them. The CDR3 spans 14 residues. This CDR3 reads CASRGGQNDDEQYF. The CDR3 region has the DNA TGTGCCAGCAGGGGGGGACAGAATGATGACGAGCAGTACTTC.

The gene calls are TRBV28 and TRBJ2-7; 8 bases line up with TRBD2. The CDR3 spans 14 residues. The V segment lost 3 bases and the J segment 5 bases; nucleotides outside the gene matches: 6. From germline, CDR1 is MDHEN and CDR2 SYDVKM. CDR3 DNA sequence: TGTGCCAGCAGTTTCAGCGGGAGTTTTGACGAGCAGTACTTC. It codes for CASSFSGSFDEQYF.

The chain couples TRBV6-5 to TRBJ2-7; D ambiguous. Trimming took off 10 bases at V and 3 bases at J, with 13 bases between the two ends. Germline CDR1 and CDR2: MNHEY and SVGAGI. CDR3 length: 12 amino acids. The CDR3 DNA is TGTGCCACGGCGACCTCTAACTACGAGCAGTACTTC. This gives the protein CATATSNYEQYF.

V and J are TRBV4-1 and TRBJ2-1; the D gene is possibly TRBD1 (5 bases). Germline assignment: CDR1 MGHRA and CDR2 YSYEKL. Deletions cut 6 bases from V and 6 bases from J, with 9 bases between. This CDR3 spans 12 amino acids. CDR3 amino acids: CASSSGANEQFF. The CDR3 DNA follows: TGCGCCAGCAGTTCTGGGGCCAATGAGCAGTTCTTC.

The chain recombines TRBV7-9 with TRBJ1-1, with D hard to call. CDR1 and CDR2 from the germline V gene are SEHNR and FQNEAQ (reference sequence). CDR3 size: 12 residues. Trimming removed 7 bases from V and 0 bases from J, with 6 bases in between. The CDR3 is CASMGLNTEAFF. As DNA, the CDR3 is TGTGCCAGCATGGGGTTGAACACTGAAGCTTTCTTT.

The chain has TRBV29-1 and TRBJ2-7, with D possibly being TRBD2 (5 bases). Trimming removed 5 bases from V and 0 bases from J, with 11 bases in between. The length of the CDR3 is 13 residues. Germline-derived CDR1 and CDR2 are SQVTM and ANQGSEA. CDR3 region: CSVYGVSSYEQYF. Here the CDR3 DNA reads TGCAGCGTTTACGGGGTGAGCTCCTACGAGCAGTACTTC.

The genes are TRBV7-3 and TRBJ2-6, with TRBD1 matching 10 bases. The CDR3 covers 17 residues. Germline values: CDR1 SGHTA, CDR2 FQGTGA. Trimming at V came to 3 bases and at J to 2 bases, leaving 4 bases not matched to a gene. The DNA for the CDR3 is TGTGCCAGCAGCTTGGGACAGGGGTGGGCTGGGGCCAACGTCCTGACTTTC. Translation: CASSLGQGWAGANVLTF.

The chain combines TRBV6-1 with TRBJ2-7; D is unclear. V was clipped by 7 bases and J by 3 bases, with 13 bases between them. This CDR3 has 13 amino acids. The germline gives CDR1 MNHNS, CDR2 SASEGT. Here the CDR3 reads CASISGQVYEQYF. Written as DNA, the CDR3 is TGTGCCAGCATATCGGGTCAGGTCTACGAGCAGTACTTC.

The chain carries TRBV11-1 and TRBJ2-1, with TRBD2 matching over 7 bases. The length of the CDR3 is 13 residues. The V and J ends lost 4 bases and 10 bases, in that order; junction bases with no gene match: 7. Germline values: CDR1 SGHAT, CDR2 FQDESV (reference sequence). The CDR3 DNA reads TGTGCCAGCAGCTCTTCTAGCGGTGACGAGCAGTTCTTC. Translating it yields CASSSSSGDEQFF.

The V call is TRBV27, the J call TRBJ2-1, with D perhaps matching TRBD2 (6 bases). CDR1 and CDR2 (germline): MNHEY, SMNVEV (reference sequence). The CDR3 loop spans 13 amino acids. V gave up 7 bases and J gave up 15 bases, with 22 bases separating them. The CDR3 reads CASTITSRDLWFF. The CDR3 DNA reads TGTGCCAGCACCATCACGTCGCGGGATTTGTGGTTCTTC.

The chain uses TRBV7-6 and TRBJ1-1; TRBD1 is a possible D gene (6 bases). The germline V gene has CDR1 SGHVS and CDR2 FNYEAQ. With 5 bases removed from V and 3 bases from J, the gap between germline ends came to 13 bases. The CDR3 is 14 amino acids. CDR3 nucleotides: TGTGCCAGCAGCCCCCAACCAGGGGACACTGAAGCTTTCTTT. Its translation is CASSPQPGDTEAFF.

This chain connects TRBV2 to TRBJ2-7; 10 bases are a match to TRBD1. Germline-derived CDR1 and CDR2 are SNHLY and FYNNEI. The trim removed 7 bases at V and 9 bases at J, leaving 9 bases unmatched. The CDR3 is 13 amino acids. CDR3 coding DNA: TGTGCCAGCATGGCTGGGACAGGGGATGGGCAGTACTTC. This encodes CASMAGTGDGQYF.

CDR3 bases: TGTGCCAGTAAGTTCGGTGTGGGACAGGGATACGAGCAGTACTTC. It specifies CASKFGVGQGYEQYF. The chain combines TRBV19 with TRBJ2-7; 9 bases match TRBD1. CDR1 LNHDA and CDR2 SQIVND come from the germline V gene (reference sequence). The CDR3 totals 15 residues. With V trimmed by 7 bases and J by 4 bases, 11 bases remained unmatched.

The gene calls are TRBV4-1 and TRBJ2-1; 12 nucleotides align to TRBD2. V was clipped by 0 bases and J by 6 bases; unmatched bases: 3. CDR1 MGHRA and CDR2 YSYEKL come from the germline V gene. This CDR3 has 16 residues. CDR3: CASSQDRLAGVNEQFF. CDR3 in DNA: TGCGCCAGCAGCCAAGATCGACTAGCGGGAGTCAATGAGCAGTTCTTC.

The chain joins TRBV19 to TRBJ1-5; D not resolved. V lost 5 bases and J 1 base, leaving 6 bases between the germline ends. CDR1 is LNHDA and CDR2 is SQIVND in the germline V gene (reference sequence). The CDR3 contains 13 residues. The CDR3 nucleotides are TGTGCCAGTAGTTTCCAGAGCAATCAGCCCCAGCATTTT. Its protein is CASSFQSNQPQHF.

CDR3 DNA: TGTGCCAGCAGAGGTAGCTTATATGGCTACACCTTC. Translation: CASRGSLYGYTF. The J gene is TRBJ1-2, the V gene TRBV27, with D uncertain. V was trimmed by 6 bases and J by 5 bases, leaving 10 bases between them. Germline CDR1 is MNHEY and CDR2 is SMNVEV (reference sequence). The CDR3 extends over 12 amino acids.

V gene TRBV19 combines with J gene TRBJ2-7; 8 bases are shared with TRBD2. This CDR3 is built from 17 residues. The V segment lost 3 bases and the J segment 0 bases; nucleotides outside the gene matches: 10. From germline, CDR1 is LNHDA and CDR2 SQIVND (reference sequence). The CDR3 sequence: CASSMGVAGTNSYEQYF. The CDR3 DNA reads TGTGCCAGTAGTATGGGAGTAGCGGGAACGAACTCCTACGAGCAGTACTTC.

This rearrangement joins TRBV10-1 to TRBJ2-7; TRBD2 might be the D (7 bases). The CDR3 extends over 14 amino acids. With 4 bases removed from V and 4 bases from J, the gap between germline ends came to 14 bases. The germline CDR1 and CDR2 sequences are WNHNN and SYGVQD (reference sequence). The CDR3, as DNA: TGCGCCAGCAGTGTGGGGGGGACATCTTACGAGCAGTACTTC. This codes for CASSVGGTSYEQYF.

This rearrangement joins TRBV7-6 to TRBJ2-1; 10 nucleotides line up with TRBD2. Germline CDR1 reads SGHVS; CDR2 reads FNYEAQ. The CDR3 is 16 amino acids. With V trimmed by 2 bases and J by 8 bases, 9 bases remained unmatched. The CDR3 here is CASSLRLAGVGYEQFF. The CDR3 DNA sequence: TGTGCCAGCAGCTTAAGGCTAGCGGGAGTCGGGTATGAGCAGTTCTTC. The full variable domain, rest sourced from reference TRBV7-6 and TRBJ2-1, is GAGVSQSPRYKVTKRGQDVALRCDPISGHVSLYWYRQALGQGPEFLTYFNYEAQQDKSGLPNDRFSAERPEGSISTLTIQRTEQRDSAMYRCASSLRLAGVGYEQFFGPGTRLTVL.

V usage is TRBV19 and J usage is TRBJ2-1, with 8 bases aligning to TRBD2. Germline values: CDR1 LNHDA, CDR2 SQIVND (reference sequence). Losses at the gene ends were 1 base for V and 9 bases for J; bases not matched to a gene: 11. The CDR3 is 16 amino acids. The CDR3 reads CASSIGASGSQGEQFF. In DNA, the CDR3 is TGTGCCAGTAGTATAGGGGCCAGCGGGAGTCAGGGTGAGCAGTTCTTC.